Each of the 8 T cell receptor beta chains below was sequenced from the same sample in a study of T cells after yellow fever vaccination. TCRdb ran MiXCR on the 5' RACE reads and lists one entry per CDR3 protein. This sample has around 230,000 distinct CDR3 sequences, with approximately 6.8% found just once. The specimen was CD4+ T cells sorted from PBMCs, collected on the day of the yellow fever booster vaccination. These receptors all come from a man aged 30 to 45 who received the YFV17D yellow fever vaccine.

The chain recombines TRBV20-1 with TRBJ2-4; D gene uncertain. The CDR3 has 12 residues. Germline CDR1 is DFQATT and CDR2 is SNEGSKA (reference sequence). V dropped 7 bases and J dropped 0 bases, with 7 bases sitting between them. CDR3 sequence (DNA): TGCAGTGTTTCATTAGCCAAAAACATTCAGTACTTC. It specifies CSVSLAKNIQYF.

The rearrangement joins TRBV19 to TRBJ2-3; no definite D call. The CDR3 is 15 amino acids. Germline CDR1 LNHDA, CDR2 SQIVND (reference sequence). Trimming stripped 5 bases from V and 1 base from J, with 13 bases between. The CDR3 nucleotides read TGTGCCAGTAGTTCGCCGAGTGGGGGCACAGATACGCAGTATTTT. It codes for CASSSPSGGTDTQYF.

At least ten counts were recorded for this clonotype. The chain links TRBV4-2 to TRBJ2-7; D is ambiguous. Germline CDR1 LGHNA, CDR2 YNFKEQ. The CDR3 extends over 15 amino acids. Trimming cost V 1 base and J 6 bases, with 16 bases left between them. The CDR3 sequence is CASSQGAIPSVEQYF. CDR3 nucleotide sequence: TGTGCCAGCAGCCAAGGAGCCATACCGTCCGTCGAGCAGTACTTC.

In its sample, this clonotype was seen a few times. The chain joins TRBV20-1 to TRBJ2-3, with D perhaps matching TRBD2 (6 bases). The CDR3 runs 14 residues. Per the germline V gene, CDR1 is DFQATT and CDR2 is SNEGSKA (reference sequence). Trimming removed 5 bases at V and 6 bases at J, with 18 bases between. DNA of the CDR3: TGCAGTGCTTGGGGACTTCTGAAGGGGGATACGCAGTATTTT. It encodes CSAWGLLKGDTQYF.

At least ten counts were recorded for this clonotype. This chain joins TRBV10-3 and TRBJ2-7; 8 nucleotides agree with TRBD1. Trimming removed 4 bases from V and 6 bases from J; junction bases left unmatched: 2. CDR1 and CDR2 (germline): ENHRY, SYGVKD. The CDR3 is 12 residues long. CDR3 loop: CAISATGGEQYF. The DNA of the CDR3 is TGTGCCATCAGTGCCACAGGGGGCGAGCAGTACTTC.

This clonotype came up many times. The chain joins TRBV5-1 to TRBJ2-3; D possibly corresponds to TRBD2 (5 bases). V was clipped by 0 bases and J by 5 bases, with 13 bases between them. The CDR3 runs to 15 residues. CDR1 and CDR2 from the germline V gene are SGHRS and YFSETQ. The CDR3 nucleotides read TGCGCCAGCAGCTTGGCTACACCGGGAAAAGATACGCAGTATTTT. Residues: CASSLATPGKDTQYF.

This clonotype was seen ten or more times. V usage is TRBV7-3 and J usage is TRBJ2-5; D not certain. The V gene's germline CDR1 is SGHTA and CDR2 FQGTGA. The CDR3 consists of 14 residues. V was cut by 3 bases and J by 5 bases, with 13 bases left in between. Written as DNA, the CDR3 is TGTGCCAGCAGCTTCCTGCCCGAGGCGGAGACCCAGTACTTC. Its translation: CASSFLPEAETQYF.

As for this clonotype: A much more abundant neighbour one base away suggests this may be a read error. The CDR3 DNA follows: TGCTGTGCTAGAGATGTTTCTAGCGGGAGAGACAATGAGCAGTTCTTC. Encoded protein: CCARDVSSGRDNEQFF. The chain links TRBV20-1 to TRBJ2-1, with TRBD2 matching over 10 bases. The CDR3 loop spans 16 amino acids. From germline, CDR1 is DFQATT and CDR2 SNEGSKA (reference sequence).